A selection of T cell receptor beta chains follows, all from one sample in a study of identical twins. TCRdb reanalysed the 5' RACE reads using MiXCR and keeps one entry per CDR3 protein. The table includes under 450,000 distinct CDR3 sequences, approximately 17% detected once. The sample consisted of naive T cells sorted from blood. Receptor source: a man aged 50 to 59 in good health. Each CDR3 is given with its conserved first and last residue. Fields, in order: CDR3 DNA, CDR3 protein, D gene, CDR3 length, V gene, J gene, clone size. The D gene is left open where the match is weak. The size field is filled for only some rows; it gives once, few, many or a size class.

DNA: TGTGCCAGCAGACGGGGGGGGCCAGGGGAGCAGTTCTTC
CDR3: CASRRGGPGEQFF
D: TRBD2
length: 13
V: TRBV12-3/TRBV12-4
J: TRBJ2-1
size: -

DNA: TGTGCCAGCAGTTTTTCAGGGGCCCTACCTTGGACTGAAGCTTTCTTT
CDR3: CASSFSGALPWTEAFF
D: -
length: 16
V: TRBV28
J: TRBJ1-1
size: -

DNA: TGCTCTATCCTAGCGGGAGGGCGAGATACGCAGTATTTT
CDR3: CSILAGGRDTQYF
D: TRBD2
length: 13
V: TRBV20-1
J: TRBJ2-3
size: many

DNA: TGTGCCAGCAGCTTAGCGCTGTCGGGACTAGCGGGGGGACTCCGTACGCAGTATTTT
CDR3: CASSLALSGLAGGLRTQYF
D: TRBD2
length: 19
V: TRBV7-2
J: TRBJ2-3
size: few

DNA: TGCAGCGCATTTCCAAACCCCCAACCCCCTGAGCAGTTCTTC
CDR3: CSAFPNPQPPEQFF
D: -
length: 14
V: TRBV29-1
J: TRBJ2-1
size: -

DNA: TGCGCCAGCAGCTTGACCGGGACAGGGACTTTCAATCAGCCCCAGCATTTT
CDR3: CASSLTGTGTFNQPQHF
D: TRBD1
length: 17
V: TRBV5-1
J: TRBJ1-5
size: many

DNA: TGTGCCAGCAGCCAATCGACGGACAGGGTATATGAAAAACTGTTTTTT
CDR3: CASSQSTDRVYEKLFF
D: TRBD1
length: 16
V: TRBV4-2
J: TRBJ1-4
size: many

DNA: TGTGCCAGCAGCCAAGATACCAAGGCGGCCGAGACCCAGTACTTC
CDR3: CASSQDTKAAETQYF
D: -
length: 15
V: TRBV4-2
J: TRBJ2-5
size: many

DNA: TGCAGCGTTGACGGCAGCTCTGGGGAGACCCAGTACTTC
CDR3: CSVDGSSGETQYF
D: -
length: 13
V: TRBV29-1
J: TRBJ2-5
size: -

DNA: TGCAGTGCTAGTTTACAGATTGGAAACACCATATATTTT
CDR3: CSASLQIGNTIYF
D: -
length: 13
V: TRBV20-1
J: TRBJ1-3
size: many

DNA: TGTGCCAGCAGTCCTCGGACTAGCCAGCAGTTCTTC
CDR3: CASSPRTSQQFF
D: TRBD2
length: 12
V: TRBV12-3/TRBV12-4
J: TRBJ2-1
size: -

DNA: TGCAGCGTGGGAGCTCAGCTTACTGAGGAGCAGTACTTC
CDR3: CSVGAQLTEEQYF
D: -
length: 13
V: TRBV29-1
J: TRBJ2-7
size: -

DNA: TGCAGTGCTAGGAGGACAATCAATGAGCAGTTCTTC
CDR3: CSARRTINEQFF
D: -
length: 12
V: TRBV20-1
J: TRBJ2-1
size: many

DNA: TGTGCCAGCAGCTCCCAGCGGGCCCCCTACAATGAGCAGTTCTTC
CDR3: CASSSQRAPYNEQFF
D: -
length: 15
V: TRBV9
J: TRBJ2-1
size: -

DNA: TGCGCCAGCAGCCAAGGGCGGGTTTCAGCTGTGGATGAGCAGTTCTTC
CDR3: CASSQGRVSAVDEQFF
D: -
length: 16
V: TRBV4-3
J: TRBJ2-1
size: few

DNA: TGTGCCATCAGTGAGGGGGAGGGTTCGACGTTCTTC
CDR3: CAISEGEGSTFF
D: TRBD2
length: 12
V: TRBV10-3
J: TRBJ2-1
size: -

DNA: TGTGCCAGCAGCCCGGGGGGCTTGCCAAACATTCAGTACTTC
CDR3: CASSPGGLPNIQYF
D: -
length: 14
V: TRBV11-2
J: TRBJ2-4
size: many

DNA: TGCGCCAGCAGCGGCGTGAATCCGGGGCATAAGATCTTC
CDR3: CASSGVNPGHKIF
D: -
length: 13
V: TRBV5-1
J: TRBJ2-1
size: few

DNA: TGTGCCAGCAGCGGCGACAGGACGAACACCGGGGAGCTGTTTTTT
CDR3: CASSGDRTNTGELFF
D: -
length: 15
V: TRBV9
J: TRBJ2-2
size: -

DNA: TGTGCCAGTAGTATGCTGGGACAGAGCTACGAGCAGTACTTC
CDR3: CASSMLGQSYEQYF
D: TRBD1
length: 14
V: TRBV19
J: TRBJ2-7
size: few

DNA: TGCGCCAGCAGCTTGGTTATAGCACCCGGGCCAGATACGCAGTATTTT
CDR3: CASSLVIAPGPDTQYF
D: -
length: 16
V: TRBV5-1
J: TRBJ2-3
size: few

DNA: TGCAGTGCGGGGGGGACAGGGGGTCGCGGTCAGCCCCAGCATTTT
CDR3: CSAGGTGGRGQPQHF
D: TRBD1
length: 15
V: TRBV20-1
J: TRBJ1-5
size: -

DNA: TGTGCCAGCAGCTTTGAGGAGATCTCCTACAATGAGCAGTTCTTC
CDR3: CASSFEEISYNEQFF
D: -
length: 15
V: TRBV13
J: TRBJ2-1
size: -

DNA: TGTGCCAGCAGCTTAGCACCCCCCGGCACCGGGGAGCTGTTTTTT
CDR3: CASSLAPPGTGELFF
D: -
length: 15
V: TRBV7-3
J: TRBJ2-2
size: -

DNA: TGTGCCACCCGCGGTCTCTATGGCTACACCTTC
CDR3: CATRGLYGYTF
D: -
length: 11
V: TRBV28
J: TRBJ1-2
size: many

DNA: TGTGCCAGCAGCTTAGCGGGGGGCTTCCGGAATGAGCAGTTCTTC
CDR3: CASSLAGGFRNEQFF
D: -
length: 15
V: TRBV11-2
J: TRBJ2-1
size: -

DNA: TGCAGTGCCCCGACAGGGGGCAGGAGGCAGCCCCAGCATTTT
CDR3: CSAPTGGRRQPQHF
D: TRBD1
length: 14
V: TRBV20-1
J: TRBJ1-5
size: -

DNA: TGCAGTGCTAGTGATTTCCGAGGGTCCTACAATGAGCAGTTCTTC
CDR3: CSASDFRGSYNEQFF
D: -
length: 15
V: TRBV20-1
J: TRBJ2-1
size: few

DNA: TGTGCCAGCAGCTCATCAGGGGGCGGTTTGATCACTGAAGCTTTCTTT
CDR3: CASSSSGGGLITEAFF
D: TRBD1
length: 16
V: TRBV7-9
J: TRBJ1-1
size: -

DNA: TGCGCCAGCAGCTTCGGGACAGGGGCTTTTGAGCAGTACTTC
CDR3: CASSFGTGAFEQYF
D: TRBD1
length: 14
V: TRBV5-1
J: TRBJ2-7
size: few

DNA: TGTGCCAGCAGGGGGACAGGGGGTGATGGCTACACCTTC
CDR3: CASRGTGGDGYTF
D: TRBD1
length: 13
V: TRBV28
J: TRBJ1-2
size: -

DNA: TGTGCCAGCAGCTTAGTATTAGGGTACGAGCAGTACTTC
CDR3: CASSLVLGYEQYF
D: -
length: 13
V: TRBV7-6
J: TRBJ2-7
size: -

DNA: TGTGCCATCAGGAGCCTAGCGGGGGGACCCACAGATACGCAGTATTTT
CDR3: CAIRSLAGGPTDTQYF
D: TRBD2
length: 16
V: TRBV10-3
J: TRBJ2-3
size: -

DNA: TGTGCCAGCAGCCCTAGTACTTATAGCGGGATCGAGCAGTACTTC
CDR3: CASSPSTYSGIEQYF
D: TRBD2
length: 15
V: TRBV3-1
J: TRBJ2-7
size: -

DNA: TGTGCCAGCAGACCAGACTTTGCCGCGGGGGGGTACAATGAGCAGTTCTTC
CDR3: CASRPDFAAGGYNEQFF
D: TRBD2
length: 17
V: TRBV6-2/TRBV6-3
J: TRBJ2-1
size: many

DNA: TGTGCCAGCAGCGCGGTAAACGGTGGCTACACCTTC
CDR3: CASSAVNGGYTF
D: -
length: 12
V: TRBV9
J: TRBJ1-2
size: -

DNA: TGTGCCAGCAGCCAAGGGGCACCTTATGGCTACACCTTC
CDR3: CASSQGAPYGYTF
D: -
length: 13
V: TRBV3-1
J: TRBJ1-2
size: -

DNA: TGCAGTGGGTGGTCCTCTAGCACAGATACGCAGTATTTT
CDR3: CSGWSSSTDTQYF
D: -
length: 13
V: TRBV20-1
J: TRBJ2-3
size: -

DNA: TGTGCCAGCAGTGAATTCCTTAACTATGGCTACACCTTC
CDR3: CASSEFLNYGYTF
D: -
length: 13
V: TRBV6-1
J: TRBJ1-2
size: few

DNA: TGTGCCAGCAGCCAAATTCCGGGACAGGGGGCGAGAGGCTACACCTTC
CDR3: CASSQIPGQGARGYTF
D: TRBD1
length: 16
V: TRBV12-3/TRBV12-4
J: TRBJ1-2
size: many

DNA: TGCAGTGCTGGGTGGGCAGCTTACGAGCAGTACTTC
CDR3: CSAGWAAYEQYF
D: -
length: 12
V: TRBV20-1
J: TRBJ2-7
size: -

DNA: TGCGCCAGCGGGACAGACTATAACTATGGCTACACCTTC
CDR3: CASGTDYNYGYTF
D: TRBD1
length: 13
V: TRBV5-1
J: TRBJ1-2
size: -

DNA: TGTGCCAGCACCCCACTAGCGGGGGCCTACGAGCAGTACTTC
CDR3: CASTPLAGAYEQYF
D: TRBD2
length: 14
V: TRBV27
J: TRBJ2-7
size: -

DNA: TGCAGTGCTAGGGGGGCGGTACTAGCCCACACCGGGGAGCTGTTTTTT
CDR3: CSARGAVLAHTGELFF
D: -
length: 16
V: TRBV20-1
J: TRBJ2-2
size: -

DNA: TGTGCCACCAGTGATTCAGGACATCAGCCCCAGCATTTT
CDR3: CATSDSGHQPQHF
D: -
length: 13
V: TRBV24-1
J: TRBJ1-5
size: -

DNA: TGTGCCAGCTCACCACGGGCAGGCAACTATGGCTACACCTTC
CDR3: CASSPRAGNYGYTF
D: -
length: 14
V: TRBV18
J: TRBJ1-2
size: few

DNA: TGCAGTGCTAGAGTCGGGGGGAGAACTAGCGGGGGGTACGAGCAGTACTTC
CDR3: CSARVGGRTSGGYEQYF
D: TRBD2
length: 17
V: TRBV20-1
J: TRBJ2-7
size: -

DNA: TGCAGCGTTGCAGGGGCGAACACCGGGGAGCTGTTTTTT
CDR3: CSVAGANTGELFF
D: -
length: 13
V: TRBV29-1
J: TRBJ2-2
size: few

DNA: TGTGCCAGCAGTTTTACAGCGGGAAGTAGGACCCAGTACTTC
CDR3: CASSFTAGSRTQYF
D: TRBD2
length: 14
V: TRBV12-3/TRBV12-4
J: TRBJ2-5
size: few

DNA: TGTGCCAGCAGTTCTATTTGGGCCGGGGGGCGAACCTACGAGCAGTACTTC
CDR3: CASSSIWAGGRTYEQYF
D: -
length: 17
V: TRBV12-3/TRBV12-4
J: TRBJ2-7
size: -

DNA: TGTGCCAGCAGCAGGGGACTCCCTGATTGGCAAGAGACCCAGTACTTC
CDR3: CASSRGLPDWQETQYF
D: -
length: 16
V: TRBV11-1
J: TRBJ2-5
size: once

DNA: TGTGCCAGCAGCGCAGGGTTAGATACGCAGTATTTT
CDR3: CASSAGLDTQYF
D: -
length: 12
V: TRBV9
J: TRBJ2-3
size: -

DNA: TGTGCCAGCAGTTACTTTGAGGGTAGCTATGGCTACACCTTC
CDR3: CASSYFEGSYGYTF
D: -
length: 14
V: TRBV6-5
J: TRBJ1-2
size: few

DNA: TGCGCCAGCAGCCGCCGGCAGGGAAACACCGGGGAGCTGTTTTTT
CDR3: CASSRRQGNTGELFF
D: -
length: 15
V: TRBV5-1
J: TRBJ2-2
size: few

DNA: TGTGCCAGCAGCGTAGGGGACGGGAACTCCTACGAGCAGTACTTC
CDR3: CASSVGDGNSYEQYF
D: -
length: 15
V: TRBV9
J: TRBJ2-7
size: -

DNA: TGTGCCAGCAGCTTAGGGGGACTAGCGGCCGTCTACGAGCAGTACTTC
CDR3: CASSLGGLAAVYEQYF
D: TRBD2
length: 16
V: TRBV11-2
J: TRBJ2-7
size: -

DNA: TGCGCCAGCAGCGAGTCCCATGCCATCGGGAACACTGAAGCTTTCTTT
CDR3: CASSESHAIGNTEAFF
D: -
length: 16
V: TRBV4-3
J: TRBJ1-1
size: many